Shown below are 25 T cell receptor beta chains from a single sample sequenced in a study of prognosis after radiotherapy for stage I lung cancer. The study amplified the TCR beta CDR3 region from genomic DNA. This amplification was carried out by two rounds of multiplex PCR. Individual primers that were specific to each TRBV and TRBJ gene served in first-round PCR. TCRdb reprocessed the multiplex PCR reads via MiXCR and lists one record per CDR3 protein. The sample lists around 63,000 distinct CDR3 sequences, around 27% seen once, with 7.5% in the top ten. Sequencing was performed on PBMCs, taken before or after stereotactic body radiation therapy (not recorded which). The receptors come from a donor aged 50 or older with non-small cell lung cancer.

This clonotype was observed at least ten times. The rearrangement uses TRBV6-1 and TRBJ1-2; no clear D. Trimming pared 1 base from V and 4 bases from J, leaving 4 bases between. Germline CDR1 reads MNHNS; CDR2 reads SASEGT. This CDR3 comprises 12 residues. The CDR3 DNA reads TGTGCCAGCAGTGAAGTTGGCTATGGCTACACCTTC. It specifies CASSEVGYGYTF.

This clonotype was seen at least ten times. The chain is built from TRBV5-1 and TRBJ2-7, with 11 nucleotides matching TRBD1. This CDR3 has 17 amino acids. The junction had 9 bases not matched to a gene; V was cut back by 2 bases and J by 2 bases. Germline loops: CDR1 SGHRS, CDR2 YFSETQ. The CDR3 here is CASSFTAPGQGAYEQYF. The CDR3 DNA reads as TGCGCCAGCAGCTTCACCGCGCCGGGACAGGGGGCCTACGAGCAGTACTTC.

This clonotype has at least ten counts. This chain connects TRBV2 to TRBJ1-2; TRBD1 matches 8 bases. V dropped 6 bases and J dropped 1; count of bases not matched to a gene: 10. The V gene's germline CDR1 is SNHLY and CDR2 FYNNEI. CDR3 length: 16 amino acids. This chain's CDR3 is CASREGQAGHNYGYTF. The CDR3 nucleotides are TGTGCCAGCAGGGAGGGACAGGCGGGCCATAACTATGGCTACACCTTC.

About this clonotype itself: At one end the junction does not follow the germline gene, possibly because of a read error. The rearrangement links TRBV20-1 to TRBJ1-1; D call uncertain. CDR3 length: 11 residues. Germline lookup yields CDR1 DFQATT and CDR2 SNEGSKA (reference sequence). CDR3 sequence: CSGRLNTEALF. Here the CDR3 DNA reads TGCAGCGGACGTTTGAACACTGAAGCTCTCTTT.

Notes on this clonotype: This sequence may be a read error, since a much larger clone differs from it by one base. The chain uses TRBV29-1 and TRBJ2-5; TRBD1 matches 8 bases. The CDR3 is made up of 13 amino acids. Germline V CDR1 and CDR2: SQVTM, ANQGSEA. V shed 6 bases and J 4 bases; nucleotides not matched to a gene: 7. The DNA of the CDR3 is TGCAGCGTGACACGGACAGGGCCAGAGACCCAGTACTTC. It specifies CSVTRTGPETQYF.

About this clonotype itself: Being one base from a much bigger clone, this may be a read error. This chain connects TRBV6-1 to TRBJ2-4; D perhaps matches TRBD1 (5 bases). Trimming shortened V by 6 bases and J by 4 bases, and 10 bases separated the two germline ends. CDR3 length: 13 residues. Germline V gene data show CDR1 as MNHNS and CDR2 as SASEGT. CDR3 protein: CASSDSSKNIQYF. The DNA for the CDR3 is TGTGCCAGCAGCGACAGTAGTAAAAACATTCAGTACTTC.

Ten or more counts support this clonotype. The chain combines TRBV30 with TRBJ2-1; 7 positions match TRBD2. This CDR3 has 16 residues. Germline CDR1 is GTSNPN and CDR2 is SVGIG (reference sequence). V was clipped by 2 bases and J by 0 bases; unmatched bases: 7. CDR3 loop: CAWSREGSFSYNEQFF. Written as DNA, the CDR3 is TGTGCCTGGAGTAGGGAGGGGTCGTTCTCCTACAATGAGCAGTTCTTC.

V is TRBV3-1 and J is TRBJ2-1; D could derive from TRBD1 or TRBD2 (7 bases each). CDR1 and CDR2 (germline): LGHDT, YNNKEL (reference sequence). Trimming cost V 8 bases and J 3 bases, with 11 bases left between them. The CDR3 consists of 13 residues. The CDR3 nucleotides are TGTGCCAGCCCAGGGGGGGGCTACAATGAGCAGTTCTTC. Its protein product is CASPGGGYNEQFF.

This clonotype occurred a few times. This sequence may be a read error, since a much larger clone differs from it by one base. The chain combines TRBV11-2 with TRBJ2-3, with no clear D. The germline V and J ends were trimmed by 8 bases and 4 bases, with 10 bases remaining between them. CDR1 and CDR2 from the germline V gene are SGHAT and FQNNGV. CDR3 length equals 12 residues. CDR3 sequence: CASAADPDTQYF. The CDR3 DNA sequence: TGTGCCAGCGCGGCCGATCCAGATACGCAGTATTTT.

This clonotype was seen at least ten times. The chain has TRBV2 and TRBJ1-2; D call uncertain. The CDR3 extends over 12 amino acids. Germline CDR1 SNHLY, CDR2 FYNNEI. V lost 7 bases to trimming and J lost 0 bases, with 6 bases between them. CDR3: CASTLANYGYTF. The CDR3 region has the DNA TGTGCCAGCACCCTAGCTAACTATGGCTACACCTTC.

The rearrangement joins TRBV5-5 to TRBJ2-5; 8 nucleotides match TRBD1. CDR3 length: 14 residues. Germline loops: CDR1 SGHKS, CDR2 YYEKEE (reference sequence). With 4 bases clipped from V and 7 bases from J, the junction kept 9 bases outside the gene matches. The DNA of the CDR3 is TGTGCCAGCAGCCAAGACAGGGGCCAGGGGACCCAGTACTTC. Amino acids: CASSQDRGQGTQYF. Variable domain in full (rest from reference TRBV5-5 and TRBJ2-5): DAGVTQSPTHLIKTRGQQVTLRCSPISGHKSVSWYQQVLGQGPQFIFQYYEKEERGRGNFPDRFSARQFPNYSSELNVNALLLGDSALYLCASSQDRGQGTQYFGPGTRLLVL.

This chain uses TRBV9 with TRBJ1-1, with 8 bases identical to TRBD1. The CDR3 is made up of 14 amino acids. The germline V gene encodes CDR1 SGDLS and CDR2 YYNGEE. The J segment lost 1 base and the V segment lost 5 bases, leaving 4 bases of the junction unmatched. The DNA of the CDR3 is TGTGCCAGCAGTCACGGACAGGGGAACACTGAAGCTTTCTTT. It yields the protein CASSHGQGNTEAFF.

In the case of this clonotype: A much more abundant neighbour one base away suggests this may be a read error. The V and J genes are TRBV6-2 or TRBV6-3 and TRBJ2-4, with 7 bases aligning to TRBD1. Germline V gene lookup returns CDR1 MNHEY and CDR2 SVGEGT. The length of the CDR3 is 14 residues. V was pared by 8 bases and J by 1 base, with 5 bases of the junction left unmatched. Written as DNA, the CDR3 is TGTGCCAGCCAGGGGGAGAGTGCCAAAAACATTCAGTACTTC. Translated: CASQGESAKNIQYF.

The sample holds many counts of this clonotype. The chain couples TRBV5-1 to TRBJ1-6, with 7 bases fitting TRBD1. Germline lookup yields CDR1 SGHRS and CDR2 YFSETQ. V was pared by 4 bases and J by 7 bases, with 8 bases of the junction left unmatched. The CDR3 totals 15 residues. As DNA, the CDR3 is TGCGCCAGCAGCGAACAGCCGGGACAGAATTCACCCCTCCACTTT. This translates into CASSEQPGQNSPLHF.

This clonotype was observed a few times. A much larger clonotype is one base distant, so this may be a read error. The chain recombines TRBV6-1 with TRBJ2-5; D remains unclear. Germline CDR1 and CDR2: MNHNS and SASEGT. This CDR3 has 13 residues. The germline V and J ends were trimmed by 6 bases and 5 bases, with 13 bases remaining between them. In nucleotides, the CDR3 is TGTGCCAGCAGATCCAGCTCCGATGAGACCCAGTACTTC. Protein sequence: CASRSSSDETQYF.

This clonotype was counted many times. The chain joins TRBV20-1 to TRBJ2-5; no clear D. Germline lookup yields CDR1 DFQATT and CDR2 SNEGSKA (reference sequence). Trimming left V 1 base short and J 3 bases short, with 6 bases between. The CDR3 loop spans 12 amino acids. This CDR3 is CSARVDEETQYF. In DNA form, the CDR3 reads TGCAGTGCTAGAGTCGACGAAGAGACCCAGTACTTC.

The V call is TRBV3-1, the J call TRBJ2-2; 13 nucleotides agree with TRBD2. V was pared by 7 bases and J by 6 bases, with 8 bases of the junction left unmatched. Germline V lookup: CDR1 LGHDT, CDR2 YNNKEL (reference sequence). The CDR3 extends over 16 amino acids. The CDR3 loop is CASILLAGGPSGELFF. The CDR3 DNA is TGTGCCAGCATCCTACTAGCGGGGGGGCCTTCCGGGGAGCTGTTTTTT.

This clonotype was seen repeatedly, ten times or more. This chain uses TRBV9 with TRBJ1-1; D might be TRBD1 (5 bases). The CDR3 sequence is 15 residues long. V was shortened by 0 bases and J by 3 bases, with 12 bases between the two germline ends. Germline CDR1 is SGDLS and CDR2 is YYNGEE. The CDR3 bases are TGTGCCAGCAGCGTAGGGGGCAGGGTCGACACTGAAGCTTTCTTT. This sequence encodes CASSVGGRVDTEAFF.

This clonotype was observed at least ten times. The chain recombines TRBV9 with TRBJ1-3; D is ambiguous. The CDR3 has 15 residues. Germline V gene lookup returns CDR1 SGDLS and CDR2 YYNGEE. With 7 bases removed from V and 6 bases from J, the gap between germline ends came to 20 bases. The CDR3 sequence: CASGGPVPEVNTIYF. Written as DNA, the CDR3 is TGTGCCAGCGGTGGCCCGGTCCCTGAGGTAAACACCATATATTTT.

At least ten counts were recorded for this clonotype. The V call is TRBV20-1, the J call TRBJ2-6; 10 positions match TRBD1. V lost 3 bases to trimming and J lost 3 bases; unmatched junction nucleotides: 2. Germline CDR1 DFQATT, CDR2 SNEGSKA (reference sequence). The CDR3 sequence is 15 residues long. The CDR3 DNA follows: TGCAGTGCTAGGGACAGGGGGGGTGGGGCCAACGTCCTGACTTTC. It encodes CSARDRGGGANVLTF.

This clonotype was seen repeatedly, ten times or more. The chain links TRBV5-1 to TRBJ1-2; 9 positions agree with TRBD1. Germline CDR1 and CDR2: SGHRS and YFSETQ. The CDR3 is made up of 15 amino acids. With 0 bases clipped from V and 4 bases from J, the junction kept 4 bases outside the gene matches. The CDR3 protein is CASSLVQGALYGYTF. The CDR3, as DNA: TGCGCCAGCAGCTTGGTACAGGGGGCCCTCTATGGCTACACCTTC. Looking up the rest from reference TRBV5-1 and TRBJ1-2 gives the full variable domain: KAGVTQTPRYLIKTRGQQVTLSCSPISGHRSVSWYQQTPGQGLQFLFEYFSETQRNKGNFPGRFSGRQFSNSRSEMNVSTLELGDSALYLCASSLVQGALYGYTFGSGTRLTVV.

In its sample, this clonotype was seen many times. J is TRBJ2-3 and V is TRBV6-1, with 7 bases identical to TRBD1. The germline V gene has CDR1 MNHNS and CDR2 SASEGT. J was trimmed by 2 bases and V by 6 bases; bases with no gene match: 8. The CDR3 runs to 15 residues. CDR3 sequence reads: CASRGRQGVTDTQYF. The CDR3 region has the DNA TGTGCCAGCAGGGGGAGACAGGGAGTCACAGATACGCAGTATTTT.

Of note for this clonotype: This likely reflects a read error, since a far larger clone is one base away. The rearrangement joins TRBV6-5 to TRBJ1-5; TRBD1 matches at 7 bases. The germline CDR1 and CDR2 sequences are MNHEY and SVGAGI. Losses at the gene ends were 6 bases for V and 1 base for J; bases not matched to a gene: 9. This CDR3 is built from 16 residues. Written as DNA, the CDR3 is TGTGCCAGCAGGCTGACAGGGATGGAAAGCAATCAGCCCCAGCATTTT. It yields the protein CASRLTGMESNQPQHF.

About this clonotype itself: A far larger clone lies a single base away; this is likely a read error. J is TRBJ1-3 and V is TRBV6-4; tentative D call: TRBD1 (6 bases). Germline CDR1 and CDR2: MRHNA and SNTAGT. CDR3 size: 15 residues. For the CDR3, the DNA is TGTTCCAGCAGTGACCCCTTAGGGGGTGGAAACACCATATATTTT. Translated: CSSSDPLGGGNTIYF.

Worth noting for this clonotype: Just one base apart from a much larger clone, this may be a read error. CDR3 DNA: TGTGCCAGTAGCTCACTAGGAGGGCAAGAGACCCAGTACTTC. This sequence encodes CASSSLGGQETQYF. V gene TRBV19 combines with J gene TRBJ2-5; D possibly corresponds to TRBD2 (6 bases). Germline-derived CDR1 and CDR2 are LNHDA and SQIVND (reference sequence). With 6 bases removed from V and 2 bases from J, the gap between germline ends came to 13 bases. The CDR3 sequence is 14 residues long.